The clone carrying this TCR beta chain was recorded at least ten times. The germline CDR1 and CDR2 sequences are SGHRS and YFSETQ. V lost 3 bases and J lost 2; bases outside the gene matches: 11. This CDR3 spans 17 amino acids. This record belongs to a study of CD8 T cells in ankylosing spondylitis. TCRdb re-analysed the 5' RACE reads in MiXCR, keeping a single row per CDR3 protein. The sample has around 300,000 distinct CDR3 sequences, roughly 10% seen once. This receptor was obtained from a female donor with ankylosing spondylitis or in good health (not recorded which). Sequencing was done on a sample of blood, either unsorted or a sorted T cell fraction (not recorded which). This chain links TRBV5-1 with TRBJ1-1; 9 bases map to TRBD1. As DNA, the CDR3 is TGCGCCAGCAGCTCTTCAACGGGACAGGGTCTTAACACTGAAGCTTTCTTT. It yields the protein CASSSSTGQGLNTEAFF.